This entry describes one T cell receptor beta chain. The PCR employed 60 Vbeta primers together with 13 Jbeta primers. Assay used: immunoSEQ multiplex PCR; TCRdb lists only in-frame clones, some missing. The sample has approximately 100,000 clones, roughly 80% seen once. The data derive from a study of cytomegalovirus exposure and HLA in healthy donors. The CDR3 has 13 amino acids. Trimming took 6 bases from V and 6 from J; bases not matched to a gene: 4. Germline CDR1 reads GTSNPN; CDR2 reads SVGIG (reference sequence). This sequence originates from a female donor in good health and CMV-seropositive. V is TRBV30 and J is TRBJ1-6; TRBD1 agrees at 8 bases. Specimen: PBMCs. The CDR3 DNA is TGTGCCTGCGAAACAGGGGGTAATTCACCCCTCCACTTT. Amino acids: CACETGGNSPLHF.